The clone carrying this TCR beta chain was seen many times. Regarding time point: newly diagnosed GD, antithyroid drugs for less than 3 months. PBMC RNA was the source of the TCR library. This record belongs to a study of regulatory T cells in long-lasting Graves disease. Arm-PCR of CDR3 regions and iRepertoire HTBI primers were used to build TCR beta libraries. TCRdb reanalysed the multiplex PCR reads using MiXCR and keeps one entry per CDR3 protein. The data contain hundreds of thousands of distinct CDR3 sequences, approximately 16% of them singletons. With V trimmed by 9 bases and J by 7 bases, 8 bases remained unmatched. The germline V gene has CDR1 MNHEY and CDR2 SMNVEV (reference sequence). The CDR3 sequence is 15 residues long. These data were likewise used in another study, on T cells in Graves' hyperthyroidism and ophthalmopathy.

The TCR comes from a woman in her 30s with Graves disease. Sequenced material: peripheral blood mononuclear cells (PBMCs), taken at new diagnosis, from a patient treated with antithyroid drugs. V usage is TRBV27 and J usage is TRBJ2-1; TRBD2 matches at 14 bases. The CDR3: CASGLAGGYPNEQFF. CDR3 bases: TGTGCCAGTGGACTAGCGGGAGGTTACCCTAATGAGCAGTTCTTC.